The 21 T cell receptor beta chains presented below share a single source sample, sequenced in a study of blood T cell repertoires in COVID-19. Sequencing used immunoSEQ multiplex PCR; TCRdb keeps in-frame clones, though not all of them. The sample includes 130,000 or so clones, over 75% of them seen just once. The sample comprised peripheral blood. The receptors stem from a human donor in a cohort sampled during active COVID-19.

V usage is TRBV7-3 and J usage is TRBJ2-7; D perhaps matches TRBD2 (5 bases). This CDR3 has 15 amino acids. Germline lookup yields CDR1 SGHTA and CDR2 FQGTGA. Trimming cost V 5 bases and J 3 bases, with 17 bases left between them. In DNA form, the CDR3 reads TGTGCCAGCAGCGTCGTAGGCGGGTCTTACTACGAGCAGTACTTC. Its translation is CASSVVGGSYYEQYF.

V is TRBV5-1 and J is TRBJ1-1; D possibly corresponds to TRBD1 (6 bases). The CDR3 runs 14 residues. Germline values: CDR1 SGHRS, CDR2 YFSETQ. Between the trimmed V and J ends, which lost 8 bases and 0 bases, there was a span of 14 bases. The chain's CDR3 is CASPGTFLNTEAFF. The CDR3 DNA reads TGCGCCAGTCCCGGGACATTTTTGAACACTGAAGCTTTCTTT.

V and J are TRBV6-5 and TRBJ1-2; 9 nucleotides match TRBD1. V trimming: 5 bases; J trimming: 7 bases; junction bases outside the gene matches: 8. The germline gives CDR1 MNHEY, CDR2 SVGAGI. There are 14 residues in the CDR3. CDR3 loop: CASSPTGGRFGYTF. In DNA, the CDR3 is TGTGCCAGCAGTCCTACAGGGGGCCGGTTTGGCTACACCTTC.

This clone was seen only once. This chain links TRBV18 with TRBJ2-2; 9 bases line up with TRBD2. Germline V gene data show CDR1 as KGHSH and CDR2 as LQKENI. This CDR3 comprises 14 residues. Trimming cost V 6 bases and J 4 bases; bases outside gene matches: 3. The CDR3 bases are TGTGCCAGCTCGATAGCGGGAGCCACCGGGGAGCTGTTTTTT. This codes for CASSIAGATGELFF.

J is TRBJ1-1 and V is TRBV2, with D uncertain. Germline values: CDR1 SNHLY, CDR2 FYNNEI. This CDR3 is built from 16 residues. Deletions cut 2 bases from V and 1 base from J, with 14 bases between. The CDR3 spells CASSERTLGGNTEAFF. The CDR3 coding sequence is TGTGCCAGCAGTGAAAGGACTCTGGGAGGGAACACTGAAGCTTTCTTT.

This chain links TRBV5-1 with TRBJ2-7; 9 bases are a match to TRBD1. From germline, CDR1 is SGHRS and CDR2 YFSETQ. J lost 1 base, V lost 9 bases, and 8 bases had no gene match. The CDR3 extends over 14 amino acids. For the CDR3, the DNA is TGCGCCACCCAAACGGGACAGGGATCCTACGAGCAGTACTTC. Its translation: CATQTGQGSYEQYF.

A word on this clone: The sample carries other DNA sequences with the same CDR3. V usage is TRBV27 and J usage is TRBJ1-5; tentative D call: TRBD1 (5 bases). The CDR3 extends over 14 amino acids. Per germline, CDR1 MNHEY and CDR2 SMNVEV (reference sequence). V was cut by 1 base and J by 5 bases, with 9 bases left in between. CDR3 sequence reads: CASSLFRGDQPQHF. As DNA, the CDR3 is TGTGCCAGCAGTTTATTTCGGGGGGATCAGCCCCAGCATTTT.

This clone was found once. This sequence joins TRBV10-1 and TRBJ2-7; 8 bases are shared with TRBD2. J lost 4 bases, V lost 4 bases, and 9 bases had no gene match. Per the germline V gene, CDR1 is WNHNN and CDR2 is SYGVQD (reference sequence). The CDR3 length is 15 residues. The CDR3: CASSVVREEKYEQYF. The CDR3 nucleotides are TGCGCCAGCAGTGTTGTGCGGGAGGAGAAATACGAGCAGTACTTC.

The table lists this clone with a count of one. This sequence joins TRBV6-5 and TRBJ1-1; weak D call: TRBD1 (5 bases). The V and J ends lost 2 bases and 9 bases respectively, with 10 bases between them. This CDR3 is 12 amino acids long. From germline, CDR1 is MNHEY and CDR2 SVGAGI. CDR3 protein: CASSYTGGKAFF. For the CDR3, the DNA is TGTGCCAGCAGTTACACGGGGGGGAAAGCTTTCTTT.

This chain joins TRBV28 and TRBJ2-3, with TRBD2 as a possible D gene (7 bases). The CDR3 covers 16 residues. Trimming took 6 bases from V and 4 from J, leaving 20 bases between them. Germline loops: CDR1 MDHEN, CDR2 SYDVKM. CDR3 sequence (DNA): TGTGCCAGCAGATCCCAAGGGGGGGGAAGCGCAGATACGCAGTATTTT. This encodes CASRSQGGGSADTQYF.

Comments on this clone: The same CDR3 can be traced to other DNA sequences in this sample. The rearrangement links TRBV3-1 (or the pseudogene TRBV3-2) to TRBJ2-7; TRBD2 matches at 11 bases. The CDR3 loop spans 15 amino acids. Looked up from germline, CDR1 is LGHDT and CDR2 is YNNKEL (reference sequence). Germline trimming cut 1 base from V and 7 bases from J; bases unmatched to any gene: 6. The CDR3 loop is CASSQGLAGGYEQYF. The CDR3 region has the DNA TGTGCCAGCAGCCAAGGTCTAGCGGGAGGCTATGAGCAGTACTTC.

The rearrangement links TRBV19 to TRBJ2-7, with 11 bases matching TRBD2. V gave up 5 bases and J gave up 0 bases; unmatched junction bases: 15. The CDR3 consists of 19 residues. The germline V gene has CDR1 LNHDA and CDR2 SQIVND (reference sequence). In nucleotides, the CDR3 is TGTGCCAGTAGTCCAGCGCGGCTAGCGGGAGGCATCTACTCCTACGAGCAGTACTTC. This codes for CASSPARLAGGIYSYEQYF. Looking up the rest from reference TRBV19 and TRBJ2-7 gives the full variable domain: DGGITQSPKYLFRKEGQNVTLSCEQNLNHDAMYWYRQDPGQGLRLIYYSQIVNDFQKGDIAEGYSVSREKKESFPLTVTSAQKNPTAFYLCASSPARLAGGIYSYEQYFGPGTRLTVT.

The chain couples TRBV28 to TRBJ1-3, with 7 bases lining up with TRBD1. CDR3 length: 15 residues. J gave up 7 bases and V 7 bases, and 13 bases lay outside the gene matches. The germline V gene encodes CDR1 MDHEN and CDR2 SYDVKM. The CDR3 coding sequence is TGTGCCAGCAACCTACAGGGGACCCCTCGCAACACCATATATTTT. It encodes CASNLQGTPRNTIYF.

The chain has TRBV3-1 (or the pseudogene TRBV3-2) and TRBJ1-3; no definite D call. CDR1 is LGHDT, CDR2 YNNKEL, per germline (reference sequence). V shed 4 bases and J shed 8 bases, with 9 bases lying between them. This CDR3 is 12 amino acids long. CDR3 sequence reads: CASSPSGYTIYF. In DNA form, the CDR3 reads TGTGCCAGCAGCCCGTCAGGATACACCATATATTTT.

The V and J genes are TRBV19 and TRBJ2-6; TRBD1 aligns across 8 bases. Looked up from germline, CDR1 is LNHDA and CDR2 is SQIVND (reference sequence). This CDR3 region has 18 residues. Trimming cost V 5 bases and J 0 bases; bases outside gene matches: 9. CDR3 sequence reads: CASSLRTGSSSGANVLTF. CDR3 nucleotides: TGTGCCAGTAGTCTGAGGACAGGGTCAAGCTCTGGGGCCAACGTCCTGACTTTC.

This chain joins TRBV7-3 and TRBJ1-6, with a possible D match to TRBD1 (5 bases). CDR3 length: 13 residues. The V gene's germline CDR1 is SGHTA and CDR2 FQGTGA. V was clipped by 3 bases and J by 7 bases, with 7 bases between them. For the CDR3, the DNA is TGTGCCAGCAGCTTGGGGCAGAATTCACCCCTCCACTTT. It codes for CASSLGQNSPLHF.

The rearrangement joins TRBV30 to TRBJ2-3; D might be TRBD1 (6 bases). V dropped 2 bases and J dropped 0 bases, with 9 bases sitting between them. Germline CDR1 is GTSNPN and CDR2 is SVGIG (reference sequence). This CDR3 comprises 14 residues. CDR3 sequence reads: CAWSPGVSTDTQYF. Written as DNA, the CDR3 is TGTGCCTGGAGTCCAGGGGTTAGCACAGATACGCAGTATTTT.

The chain carries TRBV24-1 and TRBJ1-5; 11 bases are a match to TRBD1. Germline CDR1 is KGHDR and CDR2 is SFDVKD. The CDR3 covers 23 residues. Germline trimming cut 3 bases from V and 3 bases from J; bases unmatched to any gene: 24. In nucleotides, the CDR3 is TGTGCCACCAGTGATCCGGGACAGGGGGAGATCAGAGGGTTCCCAAAATTCAATCAGCCCCAGCATTTT. The encoded protein is CATSDPGQGEIRGFPKFNQPQHF.

V is TRBV6-6 and J is TRBJ1-5; D is perhaps TRBD1 (6 bases). Germline loops: CDR1 MNHNY, CDR2 SVGAGI (reference sequence). CDR3 length: 16 amino acids. Trimming left V 6 bases short and J 4 bases short, with 19 bases between. CDR3 residues: CASRAGQQVGNQPQHF. CDR3 DNA: TGTGCCAGCAGGGCCGGACAGCAAGTGGGGAATCAGCCCCAGCATTTT.

This clone was detected once. The V gene is TRBV25-1, the J gene TRBJ1-1, with TRBD1 matching 7 bases. Germline lookup yields CDR1 MGHDK and CDR2 SYGVNS. V lost 5 bases and J lost 3; bases outside the gene matches: 3. This CDR3 contains 13 residues. The CDR3 protein is CASSIDRDTEAFF. CDR3 nucleotides: TGTGCCAGCAGTATCGACAGGGACACTGAAGCTTTCTTT.

The chain has TRBV24-1 and TRBJ2-1, with 8 bases matching TRBD1. The CDR3 covers 16 residues. Per germline, CDR1 KGHDR and CDR2 SFDVKD. The J segment lost 7 bases and the V segment lost 5 bases, leaving 12 bases of the junction unmatched. The CDR3: CATSGGTGPTANEQFF. CDR3 bases: TGTGCCACCAGTGGAGGGACAGGCCCAACGGCGAATGAGCAGTTCTTC.